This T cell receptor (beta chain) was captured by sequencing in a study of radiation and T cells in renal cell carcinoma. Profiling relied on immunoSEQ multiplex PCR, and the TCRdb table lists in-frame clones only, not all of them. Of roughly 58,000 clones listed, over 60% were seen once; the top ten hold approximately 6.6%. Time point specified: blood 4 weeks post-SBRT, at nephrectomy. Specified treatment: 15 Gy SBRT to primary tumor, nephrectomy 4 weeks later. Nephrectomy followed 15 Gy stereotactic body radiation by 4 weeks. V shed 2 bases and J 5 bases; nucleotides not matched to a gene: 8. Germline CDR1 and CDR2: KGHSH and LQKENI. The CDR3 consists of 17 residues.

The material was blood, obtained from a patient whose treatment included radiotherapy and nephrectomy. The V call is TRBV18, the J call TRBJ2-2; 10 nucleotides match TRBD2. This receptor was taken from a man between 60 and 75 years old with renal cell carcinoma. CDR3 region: CASSPFSGGAQTGELFF. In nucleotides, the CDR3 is TGTGCCAGCTCACCATTCAGCGGGGGGGCACAAACCGGGGAGCTGTTTTTT.